These T cell receptor beta chains were read from a single sample in a study of blood T cells in healthy people across ages. TCRdb redid the calling of the 5' RACE reads with MiXCR, one entry per CDR3 protein. The data hold 750,000 or so distinct CDR3 sequences, with just under 25% observed a single time. These data are also associated with another study on T cells of mothers and their children.

Sequencing was done on a sample of blood. The receptors here all came from a boy younger than 18 in good health. CDR3s include the opening cysteine and the closing phenylalanine or tryptophan. A D gene is named only where the DNA matches it firmly. Not all rows give a size; the values are once, few, many and, for expanded clones, a class.

D	J	length	V	size	DNA	CDR3
TRBD1	TRBJ2-7	15	TRBV3-1	-	TGTGCCAGCAGCCATCCCCAGGGGGCTGCCTACGAGCAGTACTTC	CASSHPQGAAYEQYF
-	TRBJ1-4	14	TRBV6-5	once	TGTGCCAGCAGACCACAGGGCTCTAATGAAAAACTGTTTTTT	CASRPQGSNEKLFF
TRBD1	TRBJ1-1	15	TRBV28	few	TGTGCCAGCAGTCCGCGACAGGGAAGGGGCGCTGAAGCTTTCTTT	CASSPRQGRGAEAFF
-	TRBJ2-5	18	TRBV7-2	few	TGTGCCAGCAGCTTAGGGCACATGTTGGTCGGCAGGCCCTACGAGCAGCACTTC	CASSLGHMLVGRPYEQHF
TRBD2	TRBJ2-7	14	TRBV9	few	TGTGCCAGCAGCGGTAGCGGGAGGGCCGGTGAGCAGTACTTC	CASSGSGRAGEQYF
-	TRBJ2-3	14	TRBV24-1	-	TGTGCCACCCTCGGGGGACAGCCCACAGATACGCAGTATTTT	CATLGGQPTDTQYF
TRBD1	TRBJ2-1	13	TRBV2	few	TGTGCCACCACAGGGGGCGGTCACAATGAGCAGTTCTTC	CATTGGGHNEQFF
-	TRBJ2-7	13	TRBV10-3	-	TGTGCCATCAGCCAAGCAGGGGCCTACGAGCAGTACTTC	CAISQAGAYEQYF
TRBD1	TRBJ2-5	17	TRBV20-1	-	TGCAGTGCTAGACCCTGGGGACAGGGTTGGGACCAAGAGACCCAGTACTTC	CSARPWGQGWDQETQYF
TRBD1	TRBJ2-7	15	TRBV4-1	-	TGCGCCAGCAGCCGACCCGGGACAGGGGACTACGAGCAGTACTTC	CASSRPGTGDYEQYF
-	TRBJ1-2	13	TRBV27	-	TGTGCCAGCAGTCCGGACTACTACTATGGCTACACCTTC	CASSPDYYYGYTF
-	TRBJ1-4	15	TRBV7-8	few	TGTGCCAGCAGCTTAGCCCGACTATTCAATGAAAAACTGTTTTTT	CASSLARLFNEKLFF
-	TRBJ2-2	12	TRBV29-1	few	TGCAGCGTTGCGGGAAATGCCGGGGAGCTGTTTTTT	CSVAGNAGELFF
-	TRBJ1-1	14	TRBV9	-	TGTGCCAGCAGCGTAGGGACGGGCCGGACTGAAGCTTTCTTT	CASSVGTGRTEAFF
TRBD2	TRBJ2-2	14	TRBV10-3	once	TGTGCCATCGGGAGCGGGATGAGCACCGGGGAGCTGTTTTTT	CAIGSGMSTGELFF
-	TRBJ1-1	13	TRBV6-2/TRBV6-3	-	TGTGCCACCAGATCCCAGAGGAACACTGAAGCTTTCTTT	CATRSQRNTEAFF
TRBD1	TRBJ1-1	14	TRBV28	few	TGTGCCAGCAGTTTAAGGGACAGTATCACTGAAGCTTTCTTT	CASSLRDSITEAFF
TRBD2	TRBJ2-1	18	TRBV18	-	TGTGCCAGCTCACCTCCAGTGGGCGGGGGATTTTCCTACAATGAGCAGTTCTTC	CASSPPVGGGFSYNEQFF
-	TRBJ2-5	12	TRBV29-1	-	TGCAGCGTTTCCACCTTAGCGGAGACCCAGTACTTC	CSVSTLAETQYF
TRBD2	TRBJ2-7	16	TRBV28	few	TGTGCCAGCAGTCAAACCACTAGCGGGAGACCATACGAGCAGTACTTC	CASSQTTSGRPYEQYF
-	TRBJ2-5	15	TRBV5-1	few	TGCGCCAGCAGCTTGGCGCAGCCTCTCCAAGAGACCCAGTACTTC	CASSLAQPLQETQYF
-	TRBJ2-7	15	TRBV6-2/TRBV6-3	-	TGTGCCAGCAGTTACTCGACGGCAGACCCCTACGAGCAGTACTTC	CASSYSTADPYEQYF
TRBD1	TRBJ2-1	13	TRBV29-1	-	TGCAGCGTTAGGACAGGGGAAGGAAATGAGCAGTTCTTC	CSVRTGEGNEQFF